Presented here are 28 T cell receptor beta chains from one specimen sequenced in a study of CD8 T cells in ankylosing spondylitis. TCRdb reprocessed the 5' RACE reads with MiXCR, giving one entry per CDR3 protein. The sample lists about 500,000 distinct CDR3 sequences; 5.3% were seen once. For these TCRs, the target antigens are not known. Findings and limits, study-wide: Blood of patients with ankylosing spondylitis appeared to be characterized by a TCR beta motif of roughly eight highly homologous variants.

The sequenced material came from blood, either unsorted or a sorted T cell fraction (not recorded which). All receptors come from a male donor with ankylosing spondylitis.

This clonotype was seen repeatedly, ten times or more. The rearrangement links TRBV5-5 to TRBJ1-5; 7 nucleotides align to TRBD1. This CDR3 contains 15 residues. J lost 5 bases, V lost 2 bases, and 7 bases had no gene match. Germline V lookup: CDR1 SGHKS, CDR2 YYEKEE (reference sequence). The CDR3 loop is CASSFLWDRDQPQHF. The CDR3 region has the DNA TGTGCCAGCAGCTTTTTATGGGACAGAGATCAGCCCCAGCATTTT.

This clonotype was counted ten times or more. The CDR3 DNA reads as TGTGCCAGCAGAGTGGGCGGGGCAGGGTTTCAGCCCCAGCATTTT. It translates to CASRVGGAGFQPQHF. The chain combines TRBV12-3 or TRBV12-4 with TRBJ1-5, with D possibly being TRBD1 (5 bases). The CDR3 consists of 15 residues. Trimming left V 6 bases short and J 6 bases short, with 18 bases between.

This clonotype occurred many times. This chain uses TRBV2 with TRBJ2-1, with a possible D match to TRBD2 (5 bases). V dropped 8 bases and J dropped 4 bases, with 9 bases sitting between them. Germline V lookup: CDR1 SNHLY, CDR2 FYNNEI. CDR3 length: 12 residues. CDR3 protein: CASCREYNEQFF. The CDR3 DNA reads TGTGCCAGCTGTCGGGAATACAATGAGCAGTTCTTC.

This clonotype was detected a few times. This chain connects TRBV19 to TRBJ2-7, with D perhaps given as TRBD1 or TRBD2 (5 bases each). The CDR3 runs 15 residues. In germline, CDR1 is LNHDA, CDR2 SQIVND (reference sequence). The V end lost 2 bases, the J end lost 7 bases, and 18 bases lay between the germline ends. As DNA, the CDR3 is TGTGCCAGTAGTATACTGGGGCTAGCCGGCGGTGAGCAGTACTTC. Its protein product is CASSILGLAGGEQYF.

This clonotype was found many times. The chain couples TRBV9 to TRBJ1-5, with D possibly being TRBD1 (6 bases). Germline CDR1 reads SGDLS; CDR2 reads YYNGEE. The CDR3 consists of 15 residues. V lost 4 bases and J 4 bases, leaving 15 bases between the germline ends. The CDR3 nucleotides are TGTGCCAGCAGCCCCAGGGACACCTTTAATCAGCCCCAGCATTTT. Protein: CASSPRDTFNQPQHF.

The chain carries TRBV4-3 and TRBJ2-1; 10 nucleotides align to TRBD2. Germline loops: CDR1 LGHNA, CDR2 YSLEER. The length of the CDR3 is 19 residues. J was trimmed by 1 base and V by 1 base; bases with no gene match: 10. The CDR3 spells CASSQGPSGGTSSYNEQFF. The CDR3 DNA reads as TGCGCCAGCAGCCAAGGTCCTAGCGGGGGAACCTCTTCCTACAATGAGCAGTTCTTC.

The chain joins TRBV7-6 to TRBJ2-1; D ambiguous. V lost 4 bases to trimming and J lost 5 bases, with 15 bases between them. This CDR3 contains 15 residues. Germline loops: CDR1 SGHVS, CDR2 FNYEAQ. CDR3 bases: TGTGCCAGCAGCTCCTTTGAGTTTGTCGACAATGAGCAGTTCTTC. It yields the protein CASSSFEFVDNEQFF.

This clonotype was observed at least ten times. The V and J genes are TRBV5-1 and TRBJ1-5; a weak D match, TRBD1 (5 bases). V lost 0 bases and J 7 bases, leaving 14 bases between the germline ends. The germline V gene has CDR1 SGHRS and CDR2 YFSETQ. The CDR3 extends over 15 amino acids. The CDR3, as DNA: TGCGCCAGCAGCTTGGGGGGCACCTCCGGGCAGCCCCAGCATTTT. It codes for CASSLGGTSGQPQHF. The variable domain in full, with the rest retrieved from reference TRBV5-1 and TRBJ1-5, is KAGVTQTPRYLIKTRGQQVTLSCSPISGHRSVSWYQQTPGQGLQFLFEYFSETQRNKGNFPGRFSGRQFSNSRSEMNVSTLELGDSALYLCASSLGGTSGQPQHFGDGTRLSIL.

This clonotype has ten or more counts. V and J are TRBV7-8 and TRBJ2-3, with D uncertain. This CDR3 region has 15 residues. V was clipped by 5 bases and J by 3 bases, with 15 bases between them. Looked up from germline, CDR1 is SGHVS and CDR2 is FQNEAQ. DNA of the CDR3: TGTGCCAGCAGCCTAGACCCAGGCTTTACAGATACGCAGTATTTT. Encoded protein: CASSLDPGFTDTQYF.

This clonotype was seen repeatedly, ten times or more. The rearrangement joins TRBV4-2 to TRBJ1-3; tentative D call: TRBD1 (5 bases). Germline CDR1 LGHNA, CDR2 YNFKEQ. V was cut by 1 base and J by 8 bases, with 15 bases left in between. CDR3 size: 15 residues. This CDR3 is CASSQGPDPGHTIYF. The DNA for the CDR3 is TGTGCCAGCAGCCAAGGTCCAGATCCGGGACACACCATATATTTT.

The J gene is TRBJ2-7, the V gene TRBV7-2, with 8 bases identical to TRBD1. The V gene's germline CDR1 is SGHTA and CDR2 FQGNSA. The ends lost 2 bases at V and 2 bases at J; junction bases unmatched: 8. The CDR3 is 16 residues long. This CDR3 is CASSLQSGQGTYEQYF. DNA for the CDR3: TGTGCCAGCAGCTTACAGTCAGGACAGGGTACCTACGAGCAGTACTTC.

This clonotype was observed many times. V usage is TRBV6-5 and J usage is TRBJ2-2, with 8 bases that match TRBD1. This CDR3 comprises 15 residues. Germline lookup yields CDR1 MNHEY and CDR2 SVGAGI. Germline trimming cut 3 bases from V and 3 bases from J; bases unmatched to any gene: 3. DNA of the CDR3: TGTGCCAGCAGTTATCAGGGGGCGCACACCGGGGAGCTGTTTTTT. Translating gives CASSYQGAHTGELFF.

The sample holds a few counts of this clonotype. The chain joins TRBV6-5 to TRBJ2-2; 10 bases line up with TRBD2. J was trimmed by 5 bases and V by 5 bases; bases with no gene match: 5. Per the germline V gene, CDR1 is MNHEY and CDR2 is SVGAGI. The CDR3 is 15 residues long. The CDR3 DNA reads TGTGCCAGCAGTCTTCTAGCGGGAGTGACCGGGGAGCTGTTTTTT. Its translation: CASSLLAGVTGELFF.

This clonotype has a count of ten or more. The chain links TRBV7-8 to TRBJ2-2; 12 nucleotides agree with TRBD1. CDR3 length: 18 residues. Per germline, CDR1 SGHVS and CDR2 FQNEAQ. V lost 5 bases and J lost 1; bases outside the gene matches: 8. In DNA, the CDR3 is TGTGCCAGCAGCCTCCGGGACAGGGGGCAAGGGAACACCGGGGAGCTGTTTTTT. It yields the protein CASSLRDRGQGNTGELFF.

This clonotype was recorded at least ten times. DNA for the CDR3: TGCGCCAGCAGTCACTCAGGGACAGGGATCGACGAGCAGTACTTC. Translated: CASSHSGTGIDEQYF. This chain links TRBV5-1 with TRBJ2-7; 9 positions match TRBD1. After removal of 5 bases from V and 5 bases from J, the junction contained 11 bases not matched to a gene. Germline lookup yields CDR1 SGHRS and CDR2 YFSETQ. This CDR3 comprises 15 residues.

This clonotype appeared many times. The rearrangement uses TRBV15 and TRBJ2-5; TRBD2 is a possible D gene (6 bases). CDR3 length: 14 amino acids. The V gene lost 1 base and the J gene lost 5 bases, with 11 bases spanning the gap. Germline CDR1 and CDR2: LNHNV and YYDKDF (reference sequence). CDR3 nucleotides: TGTGCCACCAGCAGAGTCCCAGCGGGTGAGACCCAGTACTTC. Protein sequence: CATSRVPAGETQYF.

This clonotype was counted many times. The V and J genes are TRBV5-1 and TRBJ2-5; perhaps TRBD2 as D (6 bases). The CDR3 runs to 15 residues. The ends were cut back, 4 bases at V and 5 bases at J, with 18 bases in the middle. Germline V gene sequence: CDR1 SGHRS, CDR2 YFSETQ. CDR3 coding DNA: TGCGCCAGCAGCCCTGGGACTCACGGTGGGGAGACCCAGTACTTC. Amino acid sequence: CASSPGTHGGETQYF.

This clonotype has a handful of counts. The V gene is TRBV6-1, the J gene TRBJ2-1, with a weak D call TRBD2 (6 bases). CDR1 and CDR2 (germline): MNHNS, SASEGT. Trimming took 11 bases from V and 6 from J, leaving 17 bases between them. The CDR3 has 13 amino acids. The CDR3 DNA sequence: TGTGCCGTCCGGAGGGCGACGTTCAATGAGCAGTTCTTC. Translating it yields CAVRRATFNEQFF.

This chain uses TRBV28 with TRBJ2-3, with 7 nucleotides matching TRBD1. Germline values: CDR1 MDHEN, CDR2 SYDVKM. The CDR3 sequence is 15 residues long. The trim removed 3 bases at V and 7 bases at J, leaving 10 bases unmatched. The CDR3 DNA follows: TGTGCCAGCAGTTTTTCGGGACAGCCCCAAAATACGCAGTATTTT. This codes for CASSFSGQPQNTQYF.

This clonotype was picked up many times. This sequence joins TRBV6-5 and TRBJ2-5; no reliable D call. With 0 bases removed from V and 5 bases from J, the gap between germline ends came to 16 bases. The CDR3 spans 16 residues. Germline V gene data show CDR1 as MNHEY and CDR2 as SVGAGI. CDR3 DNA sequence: TGTGCCAGCAGTTACTCGACAAGGCTGGGGATGGAGACCCAGTACTTC. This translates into CASSYSTRLGMETQYF.

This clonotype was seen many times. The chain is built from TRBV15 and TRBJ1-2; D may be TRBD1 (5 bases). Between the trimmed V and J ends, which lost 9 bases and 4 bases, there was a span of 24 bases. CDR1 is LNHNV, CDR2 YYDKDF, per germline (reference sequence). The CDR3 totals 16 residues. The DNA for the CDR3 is TGTGCCACTGGGAAAGGGGCCTCAGAGCCATCCTATGGCTACACCTTC. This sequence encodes CATGKGASEPSYGYTF.

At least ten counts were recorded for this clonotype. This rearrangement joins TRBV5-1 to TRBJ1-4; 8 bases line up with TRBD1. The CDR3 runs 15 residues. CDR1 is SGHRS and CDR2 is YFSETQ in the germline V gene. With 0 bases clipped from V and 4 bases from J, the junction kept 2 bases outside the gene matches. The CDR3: CASSLDRGVNEKLFF. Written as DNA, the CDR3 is TGCGCCAGCAGCTTGGACAGGGGGGTTAATGAAAAACTGTTTTTT.

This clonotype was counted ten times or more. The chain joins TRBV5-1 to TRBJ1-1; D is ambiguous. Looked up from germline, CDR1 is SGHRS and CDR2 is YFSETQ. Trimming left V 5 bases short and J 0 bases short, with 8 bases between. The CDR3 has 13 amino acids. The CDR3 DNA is TGCGCCAGCAGGACGACGGTGAACACTGAAGCTTTCTTT. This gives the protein CASRTTVNTEAFF.

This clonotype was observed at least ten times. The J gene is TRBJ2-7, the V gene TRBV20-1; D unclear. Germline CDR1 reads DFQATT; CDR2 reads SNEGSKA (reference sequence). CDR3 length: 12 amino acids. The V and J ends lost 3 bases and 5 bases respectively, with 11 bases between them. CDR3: CSASVRVDEQYF. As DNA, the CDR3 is TGCAGTGCTAGCGTAAGGGTGGACGAGCAGTACTTC.

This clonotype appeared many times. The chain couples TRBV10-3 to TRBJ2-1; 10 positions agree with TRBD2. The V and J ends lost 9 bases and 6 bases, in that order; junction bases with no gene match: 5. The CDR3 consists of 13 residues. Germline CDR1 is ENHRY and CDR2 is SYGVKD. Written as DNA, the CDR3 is TGTGCCATAAGCGGGAGGGCTGGCAATGAGCAGTTCTTC. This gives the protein CAISGRAGNEQFF.

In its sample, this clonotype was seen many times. The CDR3, as DNA: TGCGCCAGCAGCCTAGAAGGGAGTCTCACTGAAGCTTTCTTT. It encodes CASSLEGSLTEAFF. V gene TRBV5-1 combines with J gene TRBJ1-1; unclear D gene. There are 14 residues in the CDR3. V was trimmed by 4 bases and J by 4 bases, leaving 14 bases between them. CDR1 and CDR2 (germline): SGHRS, YFSETQ.

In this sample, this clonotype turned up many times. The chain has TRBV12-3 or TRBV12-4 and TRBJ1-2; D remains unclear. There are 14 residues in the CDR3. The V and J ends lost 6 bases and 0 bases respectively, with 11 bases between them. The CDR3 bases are TGTGCCAGCAGCGACATGCATCCTAACTATGGCTACACCTTC. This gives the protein CASSDMHPNYGYTF.

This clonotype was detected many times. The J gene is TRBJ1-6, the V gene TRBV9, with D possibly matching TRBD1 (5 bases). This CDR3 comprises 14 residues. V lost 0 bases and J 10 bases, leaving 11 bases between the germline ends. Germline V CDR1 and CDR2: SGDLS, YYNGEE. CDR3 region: CASSVDGRESPLHF. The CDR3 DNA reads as TGTGCCAGCAGCGTAGACGGCAGGGAATCACCCCTCCACTTT. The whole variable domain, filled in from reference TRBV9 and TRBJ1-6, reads DSGVTQTPKHLITATGQRVTLRCSPRSGDLSVYWYQQSLDQGLQFLIQYYNGEERAKGNILERFSAQQFPDLHSELNLSSLELGDSALYFCASSVDGRESPLHFGNGTRLTVT.